This T cell receptor (beta chain) was identified during a study of identical twins. Study-wide results and caveats: Cord blood beta clonotypes that were abundant carried fewer insertions, and memory repertoires showed no such trend.

In TCRdb, the 5' RACE reads were re-called with MiXCR into one record per CDR3 protein. The data show approximately 500,000 distinct CDR3 sequences, over 12% seen once. The CDR3 has 14 amino acids. CDR1 is SGHAT and CDR2 is FQNNGV in the germline V gene. With 1 base removed from V and 12 bases from J, the gap between germline ends came to 16 bases. As concerns this clonotype: No antigen is known for it.

The same sample was also used in a study of yellow fever vaccine responses in identical twins. From that paper: Reportedly, the T cell response mounted by twins to vaccine seemed partly convergent, partly personalized.

This sequence joins TRBV11-2 and TRBJ2-1; no definite D call. The source of this sequence is a woman under 30 in good health. Sequenced material: CD4+ T cells sorted from blood. The CDR3 coding sequence is TGTGCCAGCAGCTTAGGAATTAGCATCCCAGGGCAGTTCTTC. Translating it yields CASSLGISIPGQFF.